The 30 T cell receptor beta chains presented below share a single source sample, sequenced in a study of beta chain features in type 1 diabetes. Study conclusions and caveats: In all four CD4+ subsets, TCRB CDR3 length was significantly, moderately reduced in type 1 diabetes.

The investigators reverse transcribed all of the isolated RNA, so they sequenced expressed TCRB transcripts. TCRdb's copy holds only in-frame clones and misses some; the assay was immunoSEQ multiplex PCR. Seen here are 680,000 or so clones, about an eighth observed once, and the top ten hold less than 0.025%. No antigen has been assigned to these receptors. Material for sequencing was naive CD4+ T cells from blood. These receptors all come from a young man with type 1 diabetes.

The V call is TRBV5-1, the J call TRBJ2-3, with 8 bases aligning to TRBD2. Germline values: CDR1 SGHRS, CDR2 YFSETQ. The V and J ends lost 0 bases and 4 bases, in that order; junction bases with no gene match: 4. This CDR3 has 15 residues. DNA of the CDR3: TGCGCCAGCAGCTTGGCGGGGGGGATTCCAGATACGCAGTATTTT. Translated, it gives CASSLAGGIPDTQYF. The entire variable domain, with the rest obtained from reference TRBV5-1 and TRBJ2-3, is as follows: KAGVTQTPRYLIKTRGQQVTLSCSPISGHRSVSWYQQTPGQGLQFLFEYFSETQRNKGNFPGRFSGRQFSNSRSEMNVSTLELGDSALYLCASSLAGGIPDTQYFGPGTRLTVL.

This chain joins TRBV7-9 and TRBJ1-2; D ambiguous. This CDR3 is built from 17 residues. With 5 bases removed from V and 2 bases from J, the gap between germline ends came to 21 bases. The V gene's germline CDR1 is SEHNR and CDR2 FQNEAQ (reference sequence). CDR3 DNA: TGTGCCAGCAGCCCATTCTTCGAGGGCGATCTCAACTATGGCTACACCTTC. As protein: CASSPFFEGDLNYGYTF.

This clone came up a few times. The chain joins TRBV27 to TRBJ2-3; D not resolved. V was cut by 5 bases and J by 3 bases, with 9 bases left in between. Germline V CDR1 and CDR2: MNHEY, SMNVEV (reference sequence). This CDR3 region has 13 residues. The CDR3, as DNA: TGTGCCAGCAGTCTCTCAGCGACAGATACGCAGTATTTT. It yields the protein CASSLSATDTQYF.

The V call is TRBV12-5, the J call TRBJ2-1; 9 bases agree with TRBD2. Germline V lookup: CDR1 LGHNT, CDR2 FRNRAP. V was pared by 6 bases and J by 9 bases, with 15 bases of the junction left unmatched. The CDR3 covers 16 residues. In DNA, the CDR3 is TGTGCTAGTGGCAGCCCGAAGATAGCGGGGGTCGGTGAGCAGTTCTTC. As protein: CASGSPKIAGVGEQFF.

The CDR3, as DNA: TGTGCCAGTGGGGACAGGGGACGCGGATGGGACACTGAAGCTTTCTTT. Residues: CASGDRGRGWDTEAFF. J is TRBJ1-1 and V is TRBV25-1; 10 bases map to TRBD1. V lost 9 bases, J lost 3 bases, and 13 bases stayed unmatched. The germline CDR1 and CDR2 sequences are MGHDK and SYGVNS. The CDR3 is 16 residues long.

The chain uses TRBV2 and TRBJ1-6; 7 positions match TRBD1. V trimming: 8 bases; J trimming: 7 bases; junction bases outside the gene matches: 2. Germline CDR1 is SNHLY and CDR2 is FYNNEI. The CDR3 has 12 residues. The CDR3 sequence is CASGDSNSPLHF. CDR3 DNA: TGTGCCAGCGGGGACAGCAATTCACCCCTCCACTTT.

This clone was found a few times. This chain connects TRBV7-9 to TRBJ2-2, with a weak D call TRBD2 (6 bases). Germline loops: CDR1 SEHNR, CDR2 FQNEAQ (reference sequence). The V gene lost 0 bases and the J gene lost 6 bases, with 14 bases spanning the gap. The CDR3 is made up of 16 amino acids. CDR3 sequence reads: CASSLARKTGAGELFF. In nucleotides, the CDR3 is TGTGCCAGCAGCTTAGCGCGGAAAACGGGAGCCGGGGAGCTGTTTTTT.

This clone was detected a few times. This chain connects TRBV5-6 to TRBJ1-3; no firm D call. Germline V gene data show CDR1 as SGHDT and CDR2 as YYEEEE. This CDR3 comprises 14 residues. Trimming took off 0 bases at V and 9 bases at J, with 13 bases between the two ends. CDR3 loop: CASSLDRGSGTIYF. CDR3 in DNA: TGTGCCAGCAGCTTGGACCGGGGATCGGGCACCATATATTTT.

V usage is TRBV12-5 and J usage is TRBJ1-5; D unresolved. CDR3 length: 14 residues. The V end lost 1 base, the J end lost 2 bases, and 6 bases lay between the germline ends. The germline V gene has CDR1 LGHNT and CDR2 FRNRAP. The CDR3 DNA sequence: TGTGCTAGTGGTTTGGAGGAGGGCAATCAGCCCCAGCATTTT. Encoded protein: CASGLEEGNQPQHF.

This clone was seen a few times. The chain couples TRBV20-1 to TRBJ1-4; D not resolved. The V end lost 7 bases, the J end lost 8 bases, and 11 bases lay between the germline ends. There are 11 residues in the CDR3. Germline V lookup: CDR1 DFQATT, CDR2 SNEGSKA (reference sequence). CDR3 protein: CSVKVGEKLFF. CDR3 in DNA: TGCAGTGTTAAGGTTGGGGAAAAACTGTTTTTT.

The V gene is TRBV5-1, the J gene TRBJ2-7; perhaps TRBD2 as D (6 bases). The CDR3 runs to 15 residues. Deletions cut 7 bases from V and 0 bases from J, with 17 bases between. Germline values: CDR1 SGHRS, CDR2 YFSETQ. CDR3: CASAFWAGSSYEQYF. CDR3 coding DNA: TGCGCCAGCGCGTTCTGGGCCGGGAGCTCCTACGAGCAGTACTTC. The whole variable domain, filled in from reference TRBV5-1 and TRBJ2-7, reads KAGVTQTPRYLIKTRGQQVTLSCSPISGHRSVSWYQQTPGQGLQFLFEYFSETQRNKGNFPGRFSGRQFSNSRSEMNVSTLELGDSALYLCASAFWAGSSYEQYFGPGTRLTVT.

This clone has only a few counts. Other DNA variants within this sample encode the same CDR3. The rearrangement links TRBV2 to TRBJ1-6, with D uncertain. The CDR3 is 12 amino acids. From germline, CDR1 is SNHLY and CDR2 FYNNEI. The V end was cut by 4 bases, the J end by 8 bases, with 6 bases between. The CDR3 region is CASSGLDSPLHF. CDR3 nucleotide sequence: TGTGCCAGCAGTGGACTCGATTCACCCCTCCACTTT.

This clone was counted between two and nine times. The chain employs TRBV7-6 and TRBJ1-6, with 9 bases that match TRBD1. V lost 1 base and J lost 6; bases outside the gene matches: 4. This CDR3 is built from 16 residues. The germline V gene encodes CDR1 SGHVS and CDR2 FNYEAQ. The CDR3 loop reads CASSLEGQGPNSPLHF. DNA of the CDR3: TGTGCCAGCAGCTTAGAGGGACAGGGTCCTAATTCACCCCTCCACTTT.

This clone showed up just a few times. The chain has TRBV19 and TRBJ1-1; D is possibly TRBD1 (6 bases). From germline, CDR1 is LNHDA and CDR2 SQIVND (reference sequence). This CDR3 contains 14 residues. Here the CDR3 reads CAARRTDMNTEAFF. The CDR3 region has the DNA TGTGCGGCGAGGAGGACAGACATGAACACTGAAGCTTTCTTT.

The rearrangement joins TRBV7-8 to TRBJ2-3; 8 nucleotides match TRBD2. Germline trimming cut 3 bases from V and 2 bases from J; bases unmatched to any gene: 7. The CDR3 runs to 16 residues. Per the germline V gene, CDR1 is SGHVS and CDR2 is FQNEAQ. CDR3 residues: CASSFWRGASTDTQYF. The CDR3 bases are TGTGCCAGCAGCTTCTGGCGGGGGGCATCCACAGATACGCAGTATTTT.

This clone was found a few times. The chain is built from TRBV6-5 and TRBJ1-2; D is uncertain. CDR1 and CDR2 from the germline V gene are MNHEY and SVGAGI. Trimming left V 8 bases short and J 2 bases short, with 6 bases between. This CDR3 contains 11 residues. The CDR3 DNA sequence: TGTGCCAGCCACAGAAACTATGGCTACACCTTC. Protein: CASHRNYGYTF.

V gene TRBV19 combines with J gene TRBJ1-4; D gene ambiguous. Germline V gives CDR1 LNHDA, CDR2 SQIVND (reference sequence). Trimming removed 1 base at V and 7 bases at J, with 10 bases between. The CDR3 extends over 14 amino acids. This CDR3 reads CASSIVGVAEKLFF. The CDR3 DNA sequence: TGTGCCAGTAGTATAGTTGGGGTGGCTGAAAAACTGTTTTTT.

CDR3 DNA sequence: TGTGCCAGCGGCCCGGGGGGGGCCAAGGAGGCCTACGAGCAGTACTTC. Its protein is CASGPGGAKEAYEQYF. This chain joins TRBV7-9 and TRBJ2-7; 8 bases line up with TRBD2. Germline assignment: CDR1 SEHNR and CDR2 FQNEAQ (reference sequence). The CDR3 runs to 16 residues. V gave up 8 bases and J gave up 2 bases; unmatched junction bases: 14.

The V and J genes are TRBV2 and TRBJ2-7; unclear D gene. This CDR3 is built from 14 residues. The germline CDR1 and CDR2 sequences are SNHLY and FYNNEI. Trimming took off 7 bases at V and 2 bases at J, with 15 bases between the two ends. The CDR3 DNA is TGTGCCAGCAATGAGGCAGCCCAGGCCTACGAGCAGTACTTC. Amino acids: CASNEAAQAYEQYF.

This clone was picked up a small number of times. The V gene is TRBV21-1, the J gene TRBJ1-2; the D call of TRBD1 is as the table states it, not checked on the DNA. TRBV21-1 constitutes a pseudogene. The CDR3 runs 13 residues. The CDR3 DNA reads as TGTGCCAGCAGGACAGGCTCTAACTATGGCTACACCTTC. As protein: CASRTGSNYGYTF.

This clone was observed a few times. The sample carries other DNA sequences with the same CDR3. The V gene is TRBV7-9, the J gene TRBJ1-1, with D unresolved. V dropped 2 bases and J dropped 4 bases, with 5 bases sitting between them. This CDR3 is built from 12 residues. Germline CDR1 reads SEHNR; CDR2 reads FQNEAQ (reference sequence). CDR3 amino acids: CASSLLGTEAFF. The CDR3 DNA reads as TGTGCCAGCAGCTTACTGGGCACTGAAGCTTTCTTT. The full variable domain, with the rest looked up from reference TRBV7-9 and TRBJ1-1, is DTGVSQNPRHKITKRGQNVTFRCDPISEHNRLYWYRQTLGQGPEFLTYFQNEAQLEKSRLLSDRFSAERPKGSFSTLEIQRTEQGDSAMYLCASSLLGTEAFFGQGTRLTVV.

The chain recombines TRBV7-2 with TRBJ1-1; a possible D gene is TRBD1 (5 bases). V dropped 3 bases and J dropped 1 base, with 9 bases sitting between them. The CDR3 length is 14 residues. CDR1 and CDR2 (germline): SGHTA, FQGNSA. The DNA of the CDR3 is TGTGCCAGCAGCTTTCGTAGGGGGAACACTGAAGCTTTCTTT. Residues: CASSFRRGNTEAFF. Variable domain in full (rest from reference TRBV7-2 and TRBJ1-1): GAGVSQSPSNKVTEKGKDVELRCDPISGHTALYWYRQSLGQGLEFLIYFQGNSAPDKSGLPSDRFSAERTGGSVSTLTIQRTQQEDSAVYLCASSFRRGNTEAFFGQGTRLTVV.

V usage is TRBV29-1 and J usage is TRBJ2-1, with 11 bases that match TRBD1. J gave up 7 bases and V 3 bases, and 11 bases lay outside the gene matches. The CDR3 contains 16 residues. Germline V gives CDR1 SQVTM, CDR2 ANQGSEA. In DNA, the CDR3 is TGCAGCGTTGATAAGGGACAGGGGGTGCGCCCTAATGAGCAGTTCTTC. Its translation: CSVDKGQGVRPNEQFF.

In this sample, this clone turned up a few times. The rearrangement joins TRBV5-4 to TRBJ1-2, with 7 bases aligning to TRBD1. Germline V gene data show CDR1 as SGHNT and CDR2 as YYREEE (reference sequence). The length of the CDR3 is 15 residues. The ends lost 4 bases at V and 3 bases at J; junction bases unmatched: 9. CDR3 protein: CASSIRTGTDYGYTF. CDR3 DNA: TGTGCCAGCAGCATACGAACAGGGACAGACTATGGCTACACCTTC.

Here the CDR3 DNA reads TGTGCCAGCAGCTTAGGGTTAGTTTCCTATGGCTACACCTTC. Its protein product is CASSLGLVSYGYTF. This chain connects TRBV7-9 to TRBJ1-2; no definite D call. Per the germline V gene, CDR1 is SEHNR and CDR2 is FQNEAQ (reference sequence). This CDR3 has 14 amino acids. The ends were cut back, 1 base at V and 4 bases at J, with 10 bases in the middle.

Only one count was recorded for this clone. Other nucleotide sequences in the sample specify the same CDR3. This chain uses TRBV30 with TRBJ1-5; D call uncertain. The V end lost 1 base, the J end lost 6 bases, and 10 bases lay between the germline ends. The CDR3 contains 13 residues. CDR1 GTSNPN and CDR2 SVGIG come from the germline V gene (reference sequence). The CDR3 DNA reads as TGTGCCTGGAGTGGAGGGAGCGGTCAGCCCCAGCATTTT. It yields the protein CAWSGGSGQPQHF.

The V and J genes are TRBV25-1 and TRBJ1-1, with D possibly TRBD1 on 6 matching bases. Germline V CDR1 and CDR2: MGHDK, SYGVNS. The length of the CDR3 is 15 residues. V was pared by 5 bases and J by 0 bases, with 13 bases between. CDR3 DNA sequence: TGTGCCAGCAGTAAACCCGGACAGCTGAACACTGAAGCTTTCTTT. Its protein is CASSKPGQLNTEAFF. Full variable domain (outside the CDR3, taken from reference TRBV25-1 and TRBJ1-1): EADIYQTPRYLVIGTGKKITLECSQTMGHDKMYWYQQDPGMELHLIHYSYGVNSTEKGDLSSESTVSRIRTEHFPLTLESARPSHTSQYLCASSKPGQLNTEAFFGQGTRLTVV.

This chain connects TRBV11-3 to TRBJ1-1, with D perhaps TRBD1 (6 bases). Per the germline V gene, CDR1 is SGHNT and CDR2 is YENEEA. The CDR3 length is 14 residues. Trimming pared 0 bases from V and 1 base from J, leaving 6 bases between. The CDR3 loop reads CASSLEGQNTEAFF. CDR3 nucleotide sequence: TGTGCCAGCAGCTTAGAGGGACAGAACACTGAAGCTTTCTTT.

This clone appeared a few times. This chain joins TRBV6-6 and TRBJ2-7; 11 bases agree with TRBD2. Trimming removed 4 bases from V and 7 bases from J; junction bases left unmatched: 9. The CDR3 loop spans 15 amino acids. The germline V gene has CDR1 MNHNY and CDR2 SVGAGI (reference sequence). CDR3 DNA sequence: TGTGCCAGCAGTTCCAGACTAGCGGGACTTGGGGAGCAGTACTTC. Translation: CASSSRLAGLGEQYF.

V gene TRBV5-4 combines with J gene TRBJ1-4; TRBD1 agrees at 7 bases. V was clipped by 9 bases and J by 7 bases; unmatched bases: 15. The CDR3 is made up of 15 amino acids. Looked up from germline, CDR1 is SGHNT and CDR2 is YYREEE (reference sequence). The CDR3 spells CATTRRGGGGEKLFF. The CDR3 DNA sequence: TGTGCCACCACCCGTCGAGGAGGGGGCGGTGAAAAACTGTTTTTT.